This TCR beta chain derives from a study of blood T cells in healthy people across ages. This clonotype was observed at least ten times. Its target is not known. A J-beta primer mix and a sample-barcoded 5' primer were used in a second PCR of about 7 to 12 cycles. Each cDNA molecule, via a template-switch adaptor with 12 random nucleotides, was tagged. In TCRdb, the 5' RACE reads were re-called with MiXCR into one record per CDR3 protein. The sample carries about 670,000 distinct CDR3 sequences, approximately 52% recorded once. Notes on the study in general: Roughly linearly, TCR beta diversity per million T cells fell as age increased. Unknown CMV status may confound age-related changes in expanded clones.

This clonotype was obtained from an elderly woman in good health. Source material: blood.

This chain's CDR3 is CASTQEGARNEQFF. The CDR3 coding sequence is TGTGCCAGCACCCAGGAGGGGGCGAGGAATGAGCAGTTCTTC. J is TRBJ2-1 and V is TRBV12-3 or TRBV12-4; tentatively, D is TRBD1 (7 bases). The CDR3 loop spans 14 amino acids. V was trimmed by 7 bases and J by 7 bases, leaving 17 bases between them.